The 18 T cell receptor beta chains in this list originate from one sample, sequenced in a study of blood T cell repertoires in COVID-19. Profiling relied on immunoSEQ multiplex PCR, and the TCRdb table lists in-frame clones only, not all of them. The data hold fewer than 250,000 clones, with approximately 88% observed a single time. Sequenced material: PBMCs or T cells enriched from blood (not recorded which). The receptors derive from a woman in her twenties or thirties who had recovered from COVID-19.

A word on this clone: The sample holds other DNA sequences that translate to the same CDR3. The chain joins TRBV6-5 to TRBJ1-1, with 7 bases fitting TRBD1. With V trimmed by 6 bases and J by 3 bases, 7 bases remained unmatched. The CDR3 is 14 residues long. CDR1 is MNHEY, CDR2 SVGAGI, per germline. The CDR3 protein is CASSRQGGDTEAFF. For the CDR3, the DNA is TGTGCCAGCAGCCGACAGGGAGGAGACACTGAAGCTTTCTTT.

The chain combines TRBV5-1 with TRBJ2-7, with D perhaps matching TRBD1 (6 bases). The CDR3 sequence is 15 residues long. From germline, CDR1 is SGHRS and CDR2 YFSETQ. Trimming took 0 bases from V and 2 from J, leaving 12 bases between them. In DNA form, the CDR3 reads TGCGCCAGCAGCTTGGATTCGACAGGAACCTACGAGCAGTACTTC. The encoded protein is CASSLDSTGTYEQYF.

This clone has a single count. The chain has TRBV5-1 and TRBJ1-2, with 8 bases that match TRBD1. This CDR3 is 16 amino acids long. Per germline, CDR1 SGHRS and CDR2 YFSETQ. The trim removed 5 bases at V and 4 bases at J, leaving 13 bases unmatched. The CDR3 region is CASRISPGGAFYGYTF. The CDR3 DNA reads TGCGCCAGCAGGATCTCTCCAGGGGGCGCGTTCTATGGCTACACCTTC. Using reference TRBV5-1 and TRBJ1-2 for the parts outside the CDR3, the full variable domain is KAGVTQTPRYLIKTRGQQVTLSCSPISGHRSVSWYQQTPGQGLQFLFEYFSETQRNKGNFPGRFSGRQFSNSRSEMNVSTLELGDSALYLCASRISPGGAFYGYTFGSGTRLTVV.

The gene calls are TRBV10-3 and TRBJ1-1; D unresolved. V dropped 10 bases and J dropped 0 bases, with 21 bases sitting between them. The CDR3 contains 16 residues. Per germline, CDR1 ENHRY and CDR2 SYGVKD. The CDR3 protein is CASAQFGMSMNTEAFF. As DNA, the CDR3 is TGTGCCAGCGCACAATTCGGGATGTCGATGAACACTGAAGCTTTCTTT.

This chain joins TRBV7-2 and TRBJ2-2, with D perhaps matching TRBD1 (5 bases). The V gene lost 2 bases and the J gene lost 4 bases, with 17 bases spanning the gap. The CDR3 contains 17 residues. Germline V gives CDR1 SGHTA, CDR2 FQGNSA. CDR3: CASSLRGQGPLTGELFF. The CDR3 bases are TGTGCCAGCAGCTTAAGGGGCCAGGGTCCCCTCACCGGGGAGCTGTTTTTT.

This clone was recorded once. This chain connects TRBV19 to TRBJ1-2; possible D gene TRBD1, 6 bases. V lost 5 bases and J 10 bases, leaving 17 bases between the germline ends. Germline-derived CDR1 and CDR2 are LNHDA and SQIVND (reference sequence). There are 13 residues in the CDR3. CDR3 sequence: CASSPGRGATYTF. CDR3 bases: TGTGCCAGTAGTCCAGGCCGGGGGGCAACCTACACCTTC.

The CDR3, as DNA: TGTGCCAGCAGGGACCAGGAGGGAGCGGGGACAGGGGTCCCTAGCTCCTACGAGCAGTACTTC. It yields the protein CASRDQEGAGTGVPSSYEQYF. The chain couples TRBV6-4 to TRBJ2-7, with 10 positions matching TRBD1. The CDR3 spans 21 residues. The ends lost 6 bases at V and 0 bases at J; junction bases unmatched: 23. In germline, CDR1 is MRHNA, CDR2 SNTAGT.

The chain carries TRBV7-8 and TRBJ1-6; D perhaps matches TRBD1 (5 bases). The CDR3 is 16 residues long. Trimming left V 5 bases short and J 6 bases short, with 17 bases between. Germline assignment: CDR1 SGHVS and CDR2 FQNEAQ. The CDR3 spells CASSPSQGSVNSPLHF. CDR3 bases: TGTGCCAGCAGCCCATCGCAGGGTTCGGTTAATTCACCCCTCCACTTT.

V is TRBV9 and J is TRBJ2-1, with TRBD2 matching over 7 bases. After removal of 3 bases from V and 8 bases from J, the junction contained 2 bases not matched to a gene. The length of the CDR3 is 12 residues. CDR1 is SGDLS, CDR2 YYNGEE, per germline. The CDR3 sequence is CASSGTRDEQFF. In DNA form, the CDR3 reads TGTGCCAGCAGCGGGACTAGGGATGAGCAGTTCTTC.

V and J are TRBV10-3 and TRBJ1-2, with D hard to call. Between the trimmed V and J ends, which lost 3 bases and 6 bases, there was a span of 11 bases. The germline V gene encodes CDR1 ENHRY and CDR2 SYGVKD. This CDR3 comprises 13 residues. DNA of the CDR3: TGTGCCATCAGTGATGGTCCAGAAGATGGCTACACCTTC. Translating it yields CAISDGPEDGYTF.

This clone was detected a few times. The chain links TRBV5-5 to TRBJ1-5; TRBD1 matches 9 bases. Germline V gene lookup returns CDR1 SGHKS and CDR2 YYEKEE (reference sequence). The CDR3 spans 17 residues. Trimming at V came to 4 bases and at J to 3 bases, leaving 11 bases not matched to a gene. DNA for the CDR3: TGTGCCAGCAGCCCCACAGGGGGCAAGCTTTACAATCAGCCCCAGCATTTT. Amino acid sequence: CASSPTGGKLYNQPQHF.

The chain uses TRBV9 and TRBJ2-2; the match to TRBD2 covers 12 bases. After removal of 0 bases from V and 4 bases from J, the junction contained 4 bases not matched to a gene. The germline CDR1 and CDR2 sequences are SGDLS and YYNGEE. This CDR3 is 17 amino acids long. The CDR3 region is CASSVEPSGRATGELFF. DNA of the CDR3: TGTGCCAGCAGCGTAGAGCCTAGCGGGAGGGCCACCGGGGAGCTGTTTTTT.

V and J are TRBV4-1 and TRBJ2-4; 7 nucleotides match TRBD2. CDR1 is MGHRA, CDR2 YSYEKL, per germline. Unmatched junction bases numbered 12, after V lost 3 bases and J lost 4 bases. The CDR3 length is 17 residues. CDR3 protein: CASSHPTSRGIKNIQYF. The DNA for the CDR3 is TGCGCCAGCAGCCATCCGACTAGCCGGGGGATTAAAAACATTCAGTACTTC.

The chain uses TRBV3-1 (or the pseudogene TRBV3-2) and TRBJ2-1; D gene ambiguous. The germline V and J ends were trimmed by 1 base and 1 base, with 11 bases remaining between them. The CDR3 contains 16 residues. Germline V gene data show CDR1 as LGHDT and CDR2 as YNNKEL (reference sequence). CDR3 sequence: CASSQVRTDSYNEQFF. The CDR3 bases are TGTGCCAGCAGCCAAGTCCGAACTGATTCCTACAATGAGCAGTTCTTC.

The genes are TRBV19 and TRBJ1-6; 9 nucleotides match TRBD1. The V segment lost 5 bases and the J segment 7 bases; nucleotides outside the gene matches: 9. Germline CDR1 LNHDA, CDR2 SQIVND (reference sequence). The CDR3 spans 16 residues. This CDR3 reads CASSRMLGTGNSPLHF. The DNA for the CDR3 is TGTGCCAGTAGTCGTATGTTAGGGACAGGGAATTCACCCCTCCACTTT. Variable domain in full (rest from reference TRBV19 and TRBJ1-6): DGGITQSPKYLFRKEGQNVTLSCEQNLNHDAMYWYRQDPGQGLRLIYYSQIVNDFQKGDIAEGYSVSREKKESFPLTVTSAQKNPTAFYLCASSRMLGTGNSPLHFGNGTRLTVT.

This clone was recorded only once. CDR3 sequence (DNA): TGTGCCACCAGTGGGGCGGGGCCCGAGCAGTACTTC. Its protein product is CATSGAGPEQYF. The V and J genes are TRBV24-1 and TRBJ2-7, with D perhaps matching TRBD2 (6 bases). Germline-derived CDR1 and CDR2 are KGHDR and SFDVKD. This CDR3 has 12 residues. The germline V and J ends were trimmed by 5 bases and 6 bases, with 10 bases remaining between them.

The genes are TRBV28 and TRBJ1-1; 10 bases map to TRBD1. Germline values: CDR1 MDHEN, CDR2 SYDVKM. CDR3 length: 15 amino acids. Losses at the gene ends were 6 bases for V and 5 bases for J; bases not matched to a gene: 9. This chain's CDR3 is CASRHDRGPQTEAFF. The CDR3 region has the DNA TGTGCCAGCAGACACGACAGGGGGCCCCAAACTGAAGCTTTCTTT.

V gene TRBV6-5 combines with J gene TRBJ2-5; D possibly corresponds to TRBD2 (6 bases). The CDR3 totals 14 residues. Germline CDR1 MNHEY, CDR2 SVGAGI. V was pared by 6 bases and J by 1 base, with 12 bases between. The CDR3 bases are TGTGCCAGCAGCAATAGCGGAACCCAAGAGACCCAGTACTTC. Translating it yields CASSNSGTQETQYF.